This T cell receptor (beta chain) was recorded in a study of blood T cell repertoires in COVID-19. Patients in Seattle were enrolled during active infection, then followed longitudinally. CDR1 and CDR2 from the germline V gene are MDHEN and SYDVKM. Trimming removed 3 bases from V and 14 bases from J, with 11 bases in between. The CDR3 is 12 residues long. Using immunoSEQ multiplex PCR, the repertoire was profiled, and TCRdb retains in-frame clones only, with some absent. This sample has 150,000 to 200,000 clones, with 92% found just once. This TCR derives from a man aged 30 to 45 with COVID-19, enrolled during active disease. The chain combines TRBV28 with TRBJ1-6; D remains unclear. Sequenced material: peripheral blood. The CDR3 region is CASSLELRALHF. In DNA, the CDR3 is TGTGCCAGCAGTTTGGAACTGCGGGCCCTCCACTTT.